What follows is one T cell receptor (beta chain) and its context. CDR1 SGHDT and CDR2 YYEEEE come from the germline V gene. The CDR3 totals 16 residues. Trimming left V 4 bases short and J 0 bases short, with 14 bases between. TCRdb's table, derived via immunoSEQ multiplex PCR, lists solely in-frame clones and lacks some. The table lists some 200,000 clones, 65% to 85% of them singletons, with roughly 6.9% in the top ten. Individuals drawn from approximately 26 US areas were roughly 18 to 100 years old. The sample originates from a study of blood T cell repertoires in COVID-19. This sequence joins TRBV5-6 and TRBJ1-3; a weak D match, TRBD1 (5 bases). The TCR was taken from a man aged 35 to 55 who had recovered from COVID-19. Sequenced: PBMCs or T cells enriched from blood (not recorded which). CDR3 sequence: CASSSRGHYSGNTIYF. The CDR3 DNA is TGTGCCAGCAGCAGTAGGGGCCACTACTCTGGAAACACCATATATTTT. Based on the CDR3 plus reference TRBV5-6 and TRBJ1-3, the full variable domain is DAGVTQSPTHLIKTRGQQVTLRCSPKSGHDTVSWYQQALGQGPQFIFQYYEEEERQRGNFPDRFSGHQFPNYSSELNVNALLLGDSALYLCASSSRGHYSGNTIYFGEGSWLTVV.